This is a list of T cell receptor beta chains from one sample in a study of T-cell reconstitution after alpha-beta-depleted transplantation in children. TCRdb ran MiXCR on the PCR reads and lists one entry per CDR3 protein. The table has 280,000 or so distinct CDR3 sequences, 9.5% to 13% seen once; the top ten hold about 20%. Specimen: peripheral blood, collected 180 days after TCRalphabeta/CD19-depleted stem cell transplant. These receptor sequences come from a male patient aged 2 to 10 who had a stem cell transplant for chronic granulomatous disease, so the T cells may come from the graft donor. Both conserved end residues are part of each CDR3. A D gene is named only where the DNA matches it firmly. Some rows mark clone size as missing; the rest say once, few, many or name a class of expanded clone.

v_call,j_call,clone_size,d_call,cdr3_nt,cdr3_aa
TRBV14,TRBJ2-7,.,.,TGTGCCAGCAGCCAAGATAGTCCGATCGACGAGCAGTACTTC,CASSQDSPIDEQYF
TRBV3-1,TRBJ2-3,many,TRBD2,TGTGCCAGCAGCCAAGATCAGCGGGGGGCCACAGATACGCAGTATTTT,CASSQDQRGATDTQYF
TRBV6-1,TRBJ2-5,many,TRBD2,TGTGCCAGCAGTGATCTTAGCGGGGGGGCCGGGGAGACCCAGTACTTC,CASSDLSGGAGETQYF
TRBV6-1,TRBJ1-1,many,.,TGTGCCAGTACGCTAATCCGGGGGATGGCTGAAGCTTTCTTT,CASTLIRGMAEAFF
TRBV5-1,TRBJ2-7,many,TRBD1,TGCGCCAGCAGTCCCACCACCTCGACAGGGCTCCACGAGCAGTACTTC,CASSPTTSTGLHEQYF
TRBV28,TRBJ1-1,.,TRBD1,TGTGCCAGCAGTTTCCCCAGACAGGGGAAGGCTGAAGCTTTCTTT,CASSFPRQGKAEAFF
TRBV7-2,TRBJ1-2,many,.,TGTGCCAGCAGCCCAAGGACGGACAACTACACCTTC,CASSPRTDNYTF
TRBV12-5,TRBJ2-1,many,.,TGTGCTAGTGGTTTGGTTGAGGCAGGGTTTTCAATTGAGCAGTTCTTC,CASGLVEAGFSIEQFF
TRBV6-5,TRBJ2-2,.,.,TGTGCCAGCAGGGGCGGACAGTCCGGGCTGTTTTTC,CASRGGQSGLFF
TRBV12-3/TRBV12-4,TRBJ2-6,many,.,TGTGCCAGCAGTTTTTCCAGCTCTAGGGCCAACGTCCTGACTTTC,CASSFSSSRANVLTF
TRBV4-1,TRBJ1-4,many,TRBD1,TGCGCCAGCAGCCAGGACGGGACAGGGATAGAAAAACTGTTTTTT,CASSQDGTGIEKLFF
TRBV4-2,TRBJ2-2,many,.,TGTGCCAGCAGCCAAGAGCGGGGAATGGAGCTGTTTTTT,CASSQERGMELFF
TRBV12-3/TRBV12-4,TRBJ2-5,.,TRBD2,TGTGCCAGCACTTTGAGGACTAGCGAAGAGACCCAGTACTTC,CASTLRTSEETQYF
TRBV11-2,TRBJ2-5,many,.,TGTGCCAGCAGCTTAGTTCTTCGGAGGACCCAGTACTTC,CASSLVLRRTQYF
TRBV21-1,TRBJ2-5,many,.,TGTGCCACCTTGGTCGCCAGAGACTATAAAGAGACCCAGTACTTC,CATLVARDYKETQYF
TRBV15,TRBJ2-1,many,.,TGTGCCACCAGCAGAGCCCGGGTGGGCAATGAGCAGTTCTTC,CATSRARVGNEQFF
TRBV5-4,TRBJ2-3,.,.,TGTGCCAGCAGCTTGGAGTTGGTCAGGAGAGGGGCAGATACGCAGTATTTT,CASSLELVRRGADTQYF
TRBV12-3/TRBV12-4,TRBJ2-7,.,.,TGTGCCAGCAGACCGGGACACCTCTACGAGCAGTACTTC,CASRPGHLYEQYF
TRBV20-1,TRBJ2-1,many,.,TGCAGTGAGGGGCAGGGTGGTCGCGCTGAGCAGTTCTTC,CSEGQGGRAEQFF
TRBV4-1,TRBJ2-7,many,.,TGCGCCAGTGCTAGTCAGGAGGGTTCGTTCTACGAGCAGTACTTC,CASASQEGSFYEQYF
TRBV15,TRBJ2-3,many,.,TGTGCCACCAGCATCGGGGGCTCTAGCACAGATACGCAGTATTTT,CATSIGGSSTDTQYF
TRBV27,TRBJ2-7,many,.,TGTGCCAGCAGCTTATCGCCTAGCTACGAGCAGTACTTC,CASSLSPSYEQYF